This T cell receptor beta chain was sequenced in a study of blood T cell repertoires in COVID-19. The protocol was immunoSEQ multiplex PCR, while the TCRdb copy is restricted to in-frame clones and leaves out a portion. Of about 250,000 clones in the sample, roughly four fifths are singletons; the top ten hold around a sixth. Many counts were recorded for this clone. Within the sample, other DNA sequences also encode this same CDR3. The clonotype originates from a person aged 65 to 79 with COVID-19, enrolled during active disease. The sample taken for sequencing was peripheral blood.

The CDR3 loop is CASSLARGNYGYTF. The CDR3, as DNA: TGTGCCAGCAGCTTGGCTAGGGGTAACTATGGCTACACCTTC. The chain joins TRBV5-6 to TRBJ1-2; weak D call: TRBD1 (5 bases). The CDR3 runs to 14 residues. The germline V gene has CDR1 SGHDT and CDR2 YYEEEE. V was shortened by 0 bases and J by 1 base, with 7 bases between the two germline ends.